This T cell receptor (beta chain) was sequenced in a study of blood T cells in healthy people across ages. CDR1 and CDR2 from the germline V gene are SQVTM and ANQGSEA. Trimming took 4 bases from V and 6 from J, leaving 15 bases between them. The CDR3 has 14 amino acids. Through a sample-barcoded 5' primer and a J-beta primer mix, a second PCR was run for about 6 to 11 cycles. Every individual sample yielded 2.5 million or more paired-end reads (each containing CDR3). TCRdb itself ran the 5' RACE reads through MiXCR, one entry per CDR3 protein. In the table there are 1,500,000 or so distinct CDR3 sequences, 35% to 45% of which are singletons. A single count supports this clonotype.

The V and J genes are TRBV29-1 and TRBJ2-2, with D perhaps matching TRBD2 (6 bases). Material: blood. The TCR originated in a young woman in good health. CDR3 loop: CSVVVGGHAGELFF. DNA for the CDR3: TGCAGCGTTGTCGTGGGAGGACACGCCGGGGAGCTGTTTTTT.